The 5 T cell receptor beta chains listed next were all sequenced from one sample in a study of identical twins. Using its own MiXCR run on the 5' RACE reads, TCRdb lists one record per CDR3 protein. The table has hundreds of thousands of distinct CDR3 sequences, roughly 6.2% seen once. The specimen was naive T cells sorted from blood. Receptor source: a man aged 18 to 30 in good health.

V and J are TRBV7-9 and TRBJ2-2; the D gene could be TRBD1 or TRBD2 (5 bases each). The V gene's germline CDR1 is SEHNR and CDR2 FQNEAQ (reference sequence). The CDR3 loop spans 16 amino acids. Trimming removed 7 bases from V and 0 bases from J, with 15 bases in between. For the CDR3, the DNA is TGTGCCAGCACCCCCCCCGGGACCCCGAACACCGGGGAGCTGTTTTTT. Protein sequence: CASTPPGTPNTGELFF.

In its sample, this clonotype was seen many times. This chain connects TRBV12-3 or TRBV12-4 to TRBJ1-2, with D possibly being TRBD1 (6 bases). The CDR3 extends over 13 amino acids. Trimming took 5 bases from V and 4 from J, leaving 11 bases between them. CDR3 region: CASSPTGTYGYTF. The CDR3 DNA sequence: TGTGCCAGCAGTCCCACAGGGACCTATGGCTACACCTTC.

This clonotype has just a few counts. The V and J genes are TRBV7-2 and TRBJ2-5; TRBD1 or TRBD2 may be the D gene (5 bases each). CDR1 SGHTA and CDR2 FQGNSA come from the germline V gene. This CDR3 has 13 amino acids. V lost 5 bases to trimming and J lost 4 bases, with 11 bases between them. CDR3 nucleotide sequence: TGTGCCAGCAGCCGGGACCCCCGAGAGACCCAGTACTTC. Protein product: CASSRDPRETQYF.

V usage is TRBV12-3 or TRBV12-4 and J usage is TRBJ2-7; D call uncertain. The length of the CDR3 is 11 residues. The CDR3: CASGLGYEQYV. In DNA form, the CDR3 reads TGTGCCAGCGGTTTGGGTTACGAGCAGTACGTC.

This clonotype was counted many times. This rearrangement joins TRBV20-1 to TRBJ2-1, with 14 bases lining up with TRBD2. Trimming cost V 6 bases and J 3 bases; bases outside gene matches: 4. Germline CDR1 DFQATT, CDR2 SNEGSKA (reference sequence). The CDR3 is 15 residues long. This CDR3 is CSAPGLAGVYNEQFF. CDR3 nucleotide sequence: TGCAGTGCCCCGGGACTAGCGGGAGTCTACAATGAGCAGTTCTTC.